One sample yielded the 10 T cell receptor beta chains listed below, sequenced in a study of breast tumors, draining lymph nodes, adjacent tissues. Each CDR3 protein is one row after TCRdb ran MiXCR on the multiplex PCR reads. The sample lists roughly 130,000 distinct CDR3 sequences; 32% were seen once. Axillary draining lymph nodes of breast cancer patients supplied the node samples. Sequenced material: axillary lymph node tissue. Receptors originate from a female donor with breast cancer. Some clones in this sample may be carry-over from other donors' samples.

For this clonotype: One end of the junction is discordant with germline, which a read error may explain. The chain couples TRBV11-2 to TRBJ2-1; D possibly corresponds to TRBD2 (6 bases). CDR1 and CDR2 (germline): SGHAT, FQNNGV. The CDR3 is 17 amino acids. CDR3 in DNA: TGCGCCAGCAGCTCGAGAGGGGAGGCCCAATCCTACAATGAGCAGTTCTTC. It yields the protein CASSSRGEAQSYNEQFF.

The CDR3 DNA reads TGTGCCACCAGCAGAGAACCCGGGACAGGGAACACTGAAGCTTTCTTT. This gives the protein CATSREPGTGNTEAFF. The chain recombines TRBV15 with TRBJ1-1, with 8 bases fitting TRBD1. The CDR3 is 16 residues long. V shed 0 bases, J shed 1 base, and the junction held 4 bases outside the gene matches. In germline, CDR1 is LNHNV, CDR2 YYDKDF (reference sequence).

Comment on this clonotype: Being one base from a much bigger clone, this may be a read error. The chain has TRBV20-1 and TRBJ1-2; weak D call: TRBD1 (6 bases). CDR3 length: 12 residues. Germline V gives CDR1 DFQATT, CDR2 SNEGSKA (reference sequence). The CDR3 reads CSRQRQDYGSTF. The CDR3 bases are TGCAGTAGACAGAGACAGGACTATGGCTCCACCTTC.

Points on this clonotype: A much larger clone differs from this one at a single base, so this may be a read error. This sequence joins TRBV12-5 and TRBJ2-5; D unresolved. Trimming took 6 bases from V and 5 from J, leaving 4 bases between them. The CDR3 loop spans 10 amino acids. Germline V CDR1 and CDR2: LGHNT, FRNRAP. CDR3 coding DNA: TGTGCTAGTGGGTTCGAGACCCAGTACTTC. Translated, it gives CASGFETQYF.

This clonotype was counted at least ten times. The chain combines TRBV11-3 with TRBJ2-3; the D gene could be TRBD1 or TRBD2 (5 bases each). The V and J ends lost 0 bases and 6 bases respectively, with 16 bases between them. Germline CDR1 is SGHNT and CDR2 is YENEEA. This CDR3 region has 16 residues. CDR3 DNA: TGTGCCAGCAGCTTAGAGCCTCCGGGACGGGCTGATACGCAGTATTTT. This codes for CASSLEPPGRADTQYF.

This clonotype was seen at least ten times. The rearrangement links TRBV7-3 to TRBJ2-1; weak D call: TRBD1 (6 bases). The ends were cut back, 0 bases at V and 7 bases at J, with 16 bases in the middle. This CDR3 is built from 16 residues. In germline, CDR1 is SGHTA, CDR2 FQGTGA. CDR3 loop: CASSLTGTDGQNEQFF. The CDR3 coding sequence is TGTGCCAGCAGCTTAACGGGAACCGATGGACAGAATGAGCAGTTCTTC.

This clonotype showed up many times. The chain employs TRBV19 and TRBJ2-5; D gene ambiguous. The germline gives CDR1 LNHDA, CDR2 SQIVND (reference sequence). V lost 5 bases, J lost 5 bases, and 12 bases lay in between. This CDR3 is 13 amino acids long. CDR3 nucleotide sequence: TGTGCCAGTAGTTTCGGACCGTTTGAGACCCAGTACTTC. Translated, it gives CASSFGPFETQYF.

At least ten counts were recorded for this clonotype. The CDR3 loop reads CASNLGGAGGETQYF. CDR3 DNA sequence: TGTGCCAGCAACCTCGGCGGGGCAGGAGGCGAGACCCAGTACTTC. V and J are TRBV12-3 or TRBV12-4 and TRBJ2-5; perhaps TRBD2 as D (6 bases). CDR3 length: 15 amino acids. Trimming shortened V by 7 bases and J by 5 bases, and 20 bases separated the two germline ends.

This clonotype occurred many times. The chain is built from TRBV4-1 and TRBJ2-2; D is possibly TRBD2 (7 bases). The CDR3 extends over 16 amino acids. Trimming cost V 1 base and J 1 base, with 10 bases left between them. Germline loops: CDR1 MGHRA, CDR2 YSYEKL. CDR3 in amino acids: CASSQGGGVNTGELFF. The CDR3, as DNA: TGCGCCAGCAGCCAAGGAGGGGGGGTGAACACCGGGGAGCTGTTTTTT.

This rearrangement joins TRBV4-1 to TRBJ1-5; weak D call: TRBD1 (5 bases). The germline CDR1 and CDR2 sequences are MGHRA and YSYEKL. V gave up 1 base and J gave up 1 base, with 14 bases separating them. This CDR3 has 17 amino acids. DNA for the CDR3: TGCGCCAGCAGCCAAGTGGGAGGGGCAAGGAGCAATCAGCCCCAGCATTTT. Encoded protein: CASSQVGGARSNQPQHF.